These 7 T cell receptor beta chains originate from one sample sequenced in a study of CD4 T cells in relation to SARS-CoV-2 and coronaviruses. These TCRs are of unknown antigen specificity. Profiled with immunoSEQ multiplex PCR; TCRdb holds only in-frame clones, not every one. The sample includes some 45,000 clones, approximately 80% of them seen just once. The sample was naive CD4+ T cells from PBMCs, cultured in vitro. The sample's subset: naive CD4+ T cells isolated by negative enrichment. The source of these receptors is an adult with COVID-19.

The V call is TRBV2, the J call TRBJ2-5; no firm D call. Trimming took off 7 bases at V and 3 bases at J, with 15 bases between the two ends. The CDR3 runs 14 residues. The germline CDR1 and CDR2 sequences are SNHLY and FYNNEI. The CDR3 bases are TGTGCCAGCACTCCAGACACGTACGAAGAGACCCAGTACTTC. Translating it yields CASTPDTYEETQYF.

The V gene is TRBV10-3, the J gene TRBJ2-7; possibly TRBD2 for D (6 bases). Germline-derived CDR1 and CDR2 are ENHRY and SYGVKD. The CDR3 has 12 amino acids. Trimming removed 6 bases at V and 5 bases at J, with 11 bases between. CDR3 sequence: CAISQTRDEQYF. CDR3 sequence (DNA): TGTGCCATCAGCCAGACTAGGGACGAGCAGTACTTC.

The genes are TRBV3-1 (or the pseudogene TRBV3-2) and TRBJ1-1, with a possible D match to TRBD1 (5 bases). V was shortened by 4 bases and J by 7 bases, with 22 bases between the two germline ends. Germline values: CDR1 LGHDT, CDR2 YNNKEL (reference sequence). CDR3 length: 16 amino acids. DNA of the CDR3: TGTGCCAGCAGCCCGCTTTGGAGGGGCGAGTTGGGTGAAGCTTTCTTT. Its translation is CASSPLWRGELGEAFF.

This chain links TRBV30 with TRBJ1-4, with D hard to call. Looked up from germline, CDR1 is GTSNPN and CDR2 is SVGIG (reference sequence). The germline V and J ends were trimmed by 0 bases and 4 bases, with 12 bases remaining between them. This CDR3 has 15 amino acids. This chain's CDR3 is CAWSVAPRGNEKLFF. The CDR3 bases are TGTGCCTGGAGTGTAGCGCCTCGAGGTAATGAAAAACTGTTTTTT.

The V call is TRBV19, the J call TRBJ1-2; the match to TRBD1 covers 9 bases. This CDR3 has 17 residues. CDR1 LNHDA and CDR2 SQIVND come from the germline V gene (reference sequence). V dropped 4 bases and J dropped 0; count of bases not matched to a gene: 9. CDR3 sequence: CASSSSGTGPANYGYTF. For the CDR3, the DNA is TGTGCCAGTAGTAGCTCTGGGACAGGGCCCGCTAACTATGGCTACACCTTC.

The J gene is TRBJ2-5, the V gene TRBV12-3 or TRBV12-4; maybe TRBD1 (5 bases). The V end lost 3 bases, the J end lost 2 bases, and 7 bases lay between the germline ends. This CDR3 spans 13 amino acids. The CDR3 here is CASSLDIQETQYF. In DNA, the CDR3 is TGTGCCAGCAGTTTGGACATACAAGAGACCCAGTACTTC.

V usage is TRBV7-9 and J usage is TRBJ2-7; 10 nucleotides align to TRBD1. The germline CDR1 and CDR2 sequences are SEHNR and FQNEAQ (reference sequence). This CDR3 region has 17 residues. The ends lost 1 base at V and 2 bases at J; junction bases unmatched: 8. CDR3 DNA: TGTGCCAGCAGCTTAGACACCGGGACAGGGGACCCCTACGAGCAGTACTTC. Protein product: CASSLDTGTGDPYEQYF.